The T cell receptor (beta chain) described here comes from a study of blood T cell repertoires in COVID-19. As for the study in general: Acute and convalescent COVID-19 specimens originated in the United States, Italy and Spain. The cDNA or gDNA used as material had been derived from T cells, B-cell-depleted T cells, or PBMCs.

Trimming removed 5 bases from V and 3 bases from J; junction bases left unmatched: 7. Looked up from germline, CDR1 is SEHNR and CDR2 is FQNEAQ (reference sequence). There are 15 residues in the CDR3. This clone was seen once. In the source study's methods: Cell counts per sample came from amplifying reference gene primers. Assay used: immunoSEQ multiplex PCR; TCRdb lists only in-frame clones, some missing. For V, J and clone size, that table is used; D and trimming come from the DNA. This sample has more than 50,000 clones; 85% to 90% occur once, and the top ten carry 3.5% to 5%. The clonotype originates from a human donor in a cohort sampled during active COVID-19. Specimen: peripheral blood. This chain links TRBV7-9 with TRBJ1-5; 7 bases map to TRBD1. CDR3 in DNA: TGTGCCAGCAGCGAGACAGGGAGTTCCAATCAGCCCCAGCATTTT. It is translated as CASSETGSSNQPQHF.